What follows are 14 T cell receptor beta chains derived from one specimen sequenced in a study of CD8+ T cells in alopecia areata. Extracted RNA was reverse transcribed into cDNA, the sequencing template. Assay used: immunoSEQ multiplex PCR; TCRdb lists only in-frame clones, some missing. The data show hundreds of thousands of clones, with roughly two thirds seen just once and approximately 1.2% held by the top ten. Source: CD4+ T cells sorted from blood, taken at week 0. The receptors were sampled from a human donor with alopecia areata.

There are a few counts of this clone. The chain carries TRBV18 and TRBJ2-4; D is perhaps TRBD1 (5 bases). Trimming pared 0 bases from V and 0 bases from J, leaving 9 bases between. Germline V gives CDR1 KGHSH, CDR2 LQKENI. The CDR3 loop spans 16 amino acids. In DNA form, the CDR3 reads TGTGCCAGCTCACCACCACAGGCCCTAGCCAAAAACATTCAGTACTTC. It is translated as CASSPPQALAKNIQYF.

This clone was detected only a few times. The V call is TRBV30, the J call TRBJ1-5; D is perhaps TRBD1 (5 bases). CDR3 size: 14 residues. Trimming took 2 bases from V and 2 from J, leaving 10 bases between them. The germline V gene encodes CDR1 GTSNPN and CDR2 SVGIG (reference sequence). For the CDR3, the DNA is TGTGCCTGGAGTTCAGGGAGCGGCAATCAGCCCCAGCATTTT. Its translation is CAWSSGSGNQPQHF. Based on the CDR3 plus reference TRBV30 and TRBJ1-5, the full variable domain is SQTIHQWPATLVQPVGSPLSLECTVEGTSNPNLYWYRQAAGRGLQLLFYSVGIGQISSEVPQNLSASRPQDRQFILSSKKLLLSDSGFYLCAWSSGSGNQPQHFGDGTRLSIL.

J is TRBJ2-7 and V is TRBV5-8; 9 nucleotides align to TRBD1. Losses at the gene ends were 5 bases for V and 1 base for J; bases not matched to a gene: 19. CDR3 length: 19 residues. Germline V gives CDR1 SGHTS, CDR2 YDEGEE. The CDR3 DNA follows: TGTGCCAGCAGTCTGGAATTCGGGTGGCCAGGACAGGGGTCCTACGAGCAGTACTTC. Translation: CASSLEFGWPGQGSYEQYF.

The chain has TRBV29-1 and TRBJ1-2, with TRBD1 matching over 8 bases. CDR1 SQVTM and CDR2 ANQGSEA come from the germline V gene. After removal of 7 bases from V and 8 bases from J, the junction contained 6 bases not matched to a gene. This CDR3 has 11 amino acids. The CDR3 DNA reads as TGCAGCGAAAGGACAGGGAGCGGCTACACCTTC. This codes for CSERTGSGYTF.

The genes are TRBV29-1 and TRBJ1-2, with D unresolved. The germline V gene encodes CDR1 SQVTM and CDR2 ANQGSEA. The CDR3 has 13 residues. The V gene lost 7 bases and the J gene lost 4 bases, with 16 bases spanning the gap. The CDR3 region is CSAGPSTGYGYTF. The CDR3 DNA is TGCAGCGCCGGACCGTCGACGGGCTATGGCTACACCTTC.

The rearrangement joins TRBV9 to TRBJ2-5, with 11 positions matching TRBD2. V was clipped by 0 bases and J by 1 base; unmatched bases: 5. From germline, CDR1 is SGDLS and CDR2 YYNGEE. The CDR3 contains 17 residues. CDR3 sequence: CASSVGASGGTQETQYF. The CDR3 DNA reads TGTGCCAGCAGCGTAGGGGCTAGCGGGGGGACCCAAGAGACCCAGTACTTC. The entire variable domain, with the rest obtained from reference TRBV9 and TRBJ2-5, is as follows: DSGVTQTPKHLITATGQRVTLRCSPRSGDLSVYWYQQSLDQGLQFLIQYYNGEERAKGNILERFSAQQFPDLHSELNLSSLELGDSALYFCASSVGASGGTQETQYFGPGTRLLVL.

J is TRBJ1-6 and V is TRBV4-3; possible D gene TRBD1, 6 bases. V lost 0 bases to trimming and J lost 10 bases, with 7 bases between them. This CDR3 region has 13 residues. Germline CDR1 reads LGHNA; CDR2 reads YSLEER. The DNA for the CDR3 is TGCGCCAGCAGCCAAGAGGGGGCCTCACCCCTCCACTTT. Residues: CASSQEGASPLHF.

This rearrangement joins TRBV7-2 to TRBJ1-1; D may be TRBD1 (6 bases). Per germline, CDR1 SGHTA and CDR2 FQGNSA. This CDR3 comprises 14 residues. V lost 3 bases and J 1 base, leaving 9 bases between the germline ends. CDR3 bases: TGTGCCAGCAGCTTGGACAGTCGGAACACTGAAGCTTTCTTT. Translated, it gives CASSLDSRNTEAFF. Complete variable domain (other parts from reference TRBV7-2 and TRBJ1-1): GAGVSQSPSNKVTEKGKDVELRCDPISGHTALYWYRQSLGQGLEFLIYFQGNSAPDKSGLPSDRFSAERTGGSVSTLTIQRTQQEDSAVYLCASSLDSRNTEAFFGQGTRLTVV.

V and J are TRBV29-1 and TRBJ1-1, with 7 positions matching TRBD1. The CDR3 runs 12 residues. V shed 7 bases, J shed 2 bases, and the junction held 4 bases outside the gene matches. Germline V gene sequence: CDR1 SQVTM, CDR2 ANQGSEA. This CDR3 reads CSGGQPNTEAFF. CDR3 nucleotides: TGCAGCGGGGGACAGCCAAACACTGAAGCTTTCTTT.

This clone is medium-sized by share. V usage is TRBV10-3 and J usage is TRBJ2-3; no reliable D call. V lost 4 bases, J lost 2 bases, and 10 bases lay in between. Per the germline V gene, CDR1 is ENHRY and CDR2 is SYGVKD. This CDR3 is 14 amino acids long. CDR3 loop: CAISGSGTTDTQYF. CDR3 coding DNA: TGTGCCATCAGTGGATCAGGAACCACAGATACGCAGTATTTT.

The rearrangement joins TRBV6-5 to TRBJ1-5; D remains ambiguous. CDR1 is MNHEY, CDR2 SVGAGI, per germline. The CDR3 has 13 residues. Between the trimmed V and J ends, which lost 5 bases and 4 bases, there was a span of 9 bases. CDR3 sequence reads: CASSTLGNQPQHF. The CDR3 DNA sequence: TGTGCCAGCAGTACCCTGGGGAATCAGCCCCAGCATTTT.

This clone was picked up many times. V gene TRBV19 combines with J gene TRBJ1-5; D is possibly TRBD1 (5 bases). The CDR3 spans 13 residues. In germline, CDR1 is LNHDA, CDR2 SQIVND (reference sequence). With 4 bases removed from V and 5 bases from J, the gap between germline ends came to 9 bases. The CDR3 nucleotides are TGTGCCAGTAGTAGGGGGAGGGATCAGCCCCAGCATTTT. Protein product: CASSRGRDQPQHF.

This clone was counted between two and nine times. The chain combines TRBV5-6 with TRBJ2-7; no reliable D call. The CDR3 is 13 amino acids. Germline CDR1 SGHDT, CDR2 YYEEEE. Trimming shortened V by 0 bases and J by 0 bases, and 4 bases separated the two germline ends. This CDR3 reads CASSLAHSYEQYF. The CDR3 DNA follows: TGTGCCAGCAGCTTGGCCCACTCCTACGAGCAGTACTTC.

This chain links TRBV7-9 with TRBJ2-1; D might be TRBD1 (6 bases). Germline V lookup: CDR1 SEHNR, CDR2 FQNEAQ (reference sequence). Trimming stripped 1 base from V and 6 bases from J, with 13 bases between. The CDR3 spans 15 residues. CDR3 nucleotides: TGTGCCAGCAGCTTAGTTGGACAGCCGGGCAATGAGCAGTTCTTC. This codes for CASSLVGQPGNEQFF.